The 2 T cell receptor beta chains listed next were all sequenced from one sample in a study of shared clonotypes between healthy human individuals. The data were produced by immunoSEQ multiplex PCR, yet TCRdb's version contains in-frame clones alone and is incomplete. The top ten hold around 0.14% of the sample, which has 2 million to 3 million clones, around 90% seen once. The sequenced sample consisted of naive CD4+ T cells sorted from blood. Subset noted: CD45RA+ positively selected. All receptors come from a young man in good health.

The chain combines TRBV6-1 with TRBJ1-4; D perhaps matches TRBD1 (5 bases). Germline loops: CDR1 MNHNS, CDR2 SASEGT. The CDR3 is 16 amino acids. The V and J ends lost 3 bases and 8 bases respectively, with 19 bases between them. As DNA, the CDR3 is TGTGCCAGCAGTGAGGTAACGGGGGTCCTAGGCGAAAAACTGTTTTTT. This gives the protein CASSEVTGVLGEKLFF.

The V call is TRBV29-1, the J call TRBJ2-5; a weak D match, TRBD2 (6 bases). Per germline, CDR1 SQVTM and CDR2 ANQGSEA. The CDR3 is made up of 15 amino acids. V was cut by 1 base and J by 3 bases, with 15 bases left in between. CDR3: CSVEASPGVKETQYF. For the CDR3, the DNA is TGCAGCGTTGAAGCTTCCCCGGGAGTAAAAGAGACCCAGTACTTC.